The 18 T cell receptor beta chains below all came from one sample that was sequenced in a study of pediatric ulcerative colitis. Clones were read by immunoSEQ multiplex PCR, and TCRdb kept only the in-frame ones, dropping some. This table has about 36,000 clones, roughly 80% appearing once. The sequenced sample consisted of blood. These receptors all come from a girl under 18 with moderate ulcerative colitis.

V gene TRBV19 combines with J gene TRBJ2-1, with D unclear. V was trimmed by 8 bases and J by 7 bases, leaving 18 bases between them. The CDR3 has 14 residues. Germline CDR1 is LNHDA and CDR2 is SQIVND (reference sequence). CDR3 sequence: CASGSRVGRNEQFF. In DNA, the CDR3 is TGTGCCAGTGGGTCGCGTGTGGGTAGGAATGAGCAGTTCTTC.

CDR3 in amino acids: CASSSGIPGQTRGTF. DNA of the CDR3: TGTGCCAGCAGTTCAGGGATACCGGGACAGACAAGGGGCACCTTC. This chain joins TRBV28 and TRBJ1-2; 7 bases align to TRBD1. CDR3 length equals 15 residues. The trim removed 4 bases at V and 13 bases at J, leaving 18 bases unmatched. The germline CDR1 and CDR2 sequences are MDHEN and SYDVKM.

The chain uses TRBV7-6 and TRBJ1-1; 9 nucleotides line up with TRBD1. Per the germline V gene, CDR1 is SGHVS and CDR2 is FNYEAQ. CDR3 length equals 14 residues. Germline trimming cut 5 bases from V and 5 bases from J; bases unmatched to any gene: 6. CDR3 in amino acids: CASSTRQGGTEAFF. DNA for the CDR3: TGTGCCAGCAGCACTCGACAGGGGGGTACTGAAGCTTTCTTT.

The chain carries TRBV27 and TRBJ1-1; TRBD1 aligns across 9 bases. This CDR3 is 15 amino acids long. Germline V gene lookup returns CDR1 MNHEY and CDR2 SMNVEV (reference sequence). Germline trimming cut 5 bases from V and 3 bases from J; bases unmatched to any gene: 7. The CDR3 nucleotides read TGTGCCAGCAGTCCCGGACAGGGGCGCGACACTGAAGCTTTCTTT. It is translated as CASSPGQGRDTEAFF.

The genes are TRBV7-9 and TRBJ1-3, with 7 positions matching TRBD1. V lost 3 bases and J lost 0; bases outside the gene matches: 8. The length of the CDR3 is 17 residues. Germline CDR1 and CDR2: SEHNR and FQNEAQ (reference sequence). CDR3 residues: CASSFHDPGGSGNTIYF. CDR3 nucleotide sequence: TGTGCCAGCAGCTTCCATGACCCAGGGGGCTCTGGAAACACCATATATTTT.

As concerns this clone: The CDR3 does not end in the conserved phenylalanine or tryptophan, so this is likely a read error. The DNA is left out, because the CDR3 cannot be placed on it with certainty; the CDR3 is given as TCRdb lists it. The chain uses TRBV2 and TRBJ1-1; the table's D gene call, TRBD1, was not cross checked with the DNA. Germline V gene sequence: CDR1 SNHLY, CDR2 FYNNEI. The CDR3 is 10 amino acids in total, end residues counted. The CDR3 sequence is CASRQRTAHL.

This chain links TRBV19 with TRBJ1-5; D gene uncertain. The CDR3 length is 13 residues. The germline V and J ends were trimmed by 8 bases and 4 bases, with 12 bases remaining between them. Germline lookup yields CDR1 LNHDA and CDR2 SQIVND (reference sequence). DNA of the CDR3: TGTGCCAGTCATGAAGAAAGAAATCAGCCCCAGCATTTT. Amino acid sequence: CASHEERNQPQHF.

This sequence joins TRBV18 and TRBJ2-3, with 8 bases fitting TRBD2. With V trimmed by 1 base and J by 2 bases, 5 bases remained unmatched. The CDR3 spans 16 residues. Per germline, CDR1 KGHSH and CDR2 LQKENI. CDR3 region: CASSPLSGGYTDTQYF. In nucleotides, the CDR3 is TGTGCCAGCTCACCACTGTCGGGGGGGTACACAGATACGCAGTATTTT.

V and J are TRBV7-9 and TRBJ2-3; 8 bases match TRBD2. J lost 5 bases, V lost 6 bases, and 7 bases had no gene match. The CDR3 consists of 14 residues. Germline CDR1 is SEHNR and CDR2 is FQNEAQ (reference sequence). The CDR3 sequence is CASSTAGVVDTQYF. Here the CDR3 DNA reads TGTGCCAGCAGTACAGCGGGGGTCGTAGATACGCAGTATTTT.

The CDR3 DNA follows: TGCGCCAGCAGCCAAGCAGGGGTTCAAGAGACCCAGTACTTC. This codes for CASSQAGVQETQYF. The chain couples TRBV4-1 to TRBJ2-5, with D perhaps matching TRBD1 (6 bases). The V and J ends lost 1 base and 2 bases respectively, with 8 bases between them. CDR1 and CDR2 (germline): MGHRA, YSYEKL. There are 14 residues in the CDR3.

The chain carries TRBV7-8 and TRBJ2-5; 8 bases fit TRBD1. From germline, CDR1 is SGHVS and CDR2 FQNEAQ. V shed 5 bases, J shed 6 bases, and the junction held 8 bases outside the gene matches. The CDR3 is made up of 14 amino acids. The DNA of the CDR3 is TGTGCCAGCAGCCTGGACAGGGAATACAAGACCCAGTACTTC. It codes for CASSLDREYKTQYF.

The gene calls are TRBV28 and TRBJ1-1; tentative D call: TRBD1 (5 bases). The V gene's germline CDR1 is MDHEN and CDR2 SYDVKM. V was cut by 2 bases and J by 5 bases, with 15 bases left in between. This CDR3 has 15 amino acids. In DNA form, the CDR3 reads TGTGCCAGCAGTTTAAGGATCCAGGGACGGACTGAAGCTTTCTTT. It specifies CASSLRIQGRTEAFF.

This sequence joins TRBV5-4 and TRBJ2-3; D possibly corresponds to TRBD2 (5 bases). Germline V CDR1 and CDR2: SGHNT, YYREEE (reference sequence). The CDR3 runs to 15 residues. Between the trimmed V and J ends, which lost 0 bases and 6 bases, there was a span of 14 bases. This chain's CDR3 is CASSLVAGRRDTQYF. The CDR3 region has the DNA TGTGCCAGCAGCTTGGTTGCGGGCCGACGGGATACGCAGTATTTT.

The chain employs TRBV5-4 and TRBJ2-3, with TRBD2 matching 10 bases. The CDR3 length is 16 residues. J gave up 1 base and V 4 bases, and 6 bases lay outside the gene matches. Per germline, CDR1 SGHNT and CDR2 YYREEE (reference sequence). The CDR3 protein is CASSATSGMRTDTQYF. The CDR3 nucleotides are TGTGCCAGCAGCGCAACTAGCGGGATGCGCACAGATACGCAGTATTTT.

CDR3 sequence: CASTPQRDIYNEQFF. The CDR3 DNA is TGCGCCAGTACCCCTCAGCGGGACATATACAATGAGCAGTTCTTC. The chain combines TRBV4-1 with TRBJ2-1; D perhaps matches TRBD2 (7 bases). CDR3 size: 15 residues. V dropped 9 bases and J dropped 4 bases, with 19 bases sitting between them. In germline, CDR1 is MGHRA, CDR2 YSYEKL.

This clone came up once. V and J are TRBV27 and TRBJ2-7; 12 positions match TRBD1. The CDR3 runs 15 residues. Losses at the gene ends were 4 bases for V and 5 bases for J; bases not matched to a gene: 6. Germline V gene lookup returns CDR1 MNHEY and CDR2 SMNVEV (reference sequence). The CDR3 here is CASSSPGQGAHEQYF. In DNA, the CDR3 is TGTGCCAGCAGTTCCCCGGGACAGGGGGCCCACGAGCAGTACTTC.

V is TRBV5-4 and J is TRBJ2-2; 8 bases are a match to TRBD2. Unmatched junction bases numbered 8, after V lost 7 bases and J lost 6 bases. Germline CDR1 and CDR2: SGHNT and YYREEE (reference sequence). This CDR3 has 14 residues. The CDR3: CASSSPGGPGELFF. CDR3 DNA: TGTGCCAGCTCTTCCCCGGGGGGGCCCGGGGAGCTGTTTTTT.

This rearrangement joins TRBV4-1 to TRBJ1-1; a weak D match, TRBD1 (5 bases). V was cut by 9 bases and J by 6 bases, with 29 bases left in between. The CDR3 totals 17 residues. Germline V gives CDR1 MGHRA, CDR2 YSYEKL. DNA for the CDR3: TGCGCCAGTTCGGAGCAGACCAGTTCGATCCGGGGGGCTGAAGCTTTCTTT. Its protein is CASSEQTSSIRGAEAFF.